This T cell receptor (beta chain) stems from a study of cytomegalovirus exposure and HLA in healthy donors. As for the study in general: The 120 or so validation repertoires and the roughly 700 first-cohort repertoires shared a platform, a later analysis reported.

While the first cohort had 650 to 850 subjects, the donors belonged to the separate validation cohort of 120 subjects. The V gene's germline CDR1 is SGHVS and CDR2 FNYEAQ. V was cut by 1 base and J by 1 base, with 7 bases left in between. This CDR3 has 15 residues. This clone has a single count. As yet, its antigen is unknown. Study-level points and caveats: Usually a TCR sequence was rare, but some public TCRs were found in many donors. In vitro testing confirmed a few CMV-associated chains as specific for CMV antigens.

Repertoires were generated with immunoSEQ multiplex PCR, while TCRdb's copy carries only in-frame clones and drops some. Among tens of thousands of clones listed, approximately 91% were seen once. Input material: PBMCs. The V call is TRBV7-6, the J call TRBJ2-2; D is uncertain. The sequence derives from a man aged 25-45 years in good health and CMV-seronegative. The CDR3 region has the DNA TGTGCCAGCAGCTTAGTTGTTCGGAACACCGGGGAGCTGTTTTTT. Its protein product is CASSLVVRNTGELFF.